This T cell receptor beta chain comes out of a study of blood T cell repertoires in COVID-19. On the study more broadly: Sample material is recorded as cDNA or gDNA derived from T cells, B-cell-depleted T cells, or PBMCs.

Profiled with immunoSEQ multiplex PCR; TCRdb holds only in-frame clones, not every one. The data hold some 300,000 clones, with about 87% observed a single time. With 5 bases removed from V and 3 bases from J, the gap between germline ends came to 13 bases. The CDR3 consists of 14 residues. CDR1 and CDR2 from the germline V gene are SGHTA and FQGNSA. The receptor's source is a man aged 70-80 years with acute or convalescent COVID-19. Input material: peripheral blood. The V gene is TRBV7-2, the J gene TRBJ1-1; D gene unclear. CDR3 in amino acids: CASSHQLMYTEAFF. CDR3 bases: TGTGCCAGCAGCCATCAACTGATGTACACTGAAGCTTTCTTT.